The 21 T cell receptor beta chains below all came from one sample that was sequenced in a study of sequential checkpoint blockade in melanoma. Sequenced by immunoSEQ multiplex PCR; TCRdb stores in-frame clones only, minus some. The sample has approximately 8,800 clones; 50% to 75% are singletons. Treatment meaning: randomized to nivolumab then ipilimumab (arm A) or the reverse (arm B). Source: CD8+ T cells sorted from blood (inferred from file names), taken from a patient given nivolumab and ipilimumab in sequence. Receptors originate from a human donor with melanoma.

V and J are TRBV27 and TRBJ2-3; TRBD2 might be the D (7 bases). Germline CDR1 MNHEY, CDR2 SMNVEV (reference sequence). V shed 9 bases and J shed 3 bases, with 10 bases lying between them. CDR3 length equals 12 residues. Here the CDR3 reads CASRGGTDTQYF. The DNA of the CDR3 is TGTGCCAGTAGGGGGGGGACAGATACGCAGTATTTT.

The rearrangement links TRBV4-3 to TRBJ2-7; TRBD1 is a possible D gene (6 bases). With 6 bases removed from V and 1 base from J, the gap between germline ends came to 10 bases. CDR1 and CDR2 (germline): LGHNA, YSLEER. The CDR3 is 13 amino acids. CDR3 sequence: CASSHGQSYEQYF. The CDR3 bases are TGCGCCAGCAGTCACGGACAGTCCTACGAGCAGTACTTC.

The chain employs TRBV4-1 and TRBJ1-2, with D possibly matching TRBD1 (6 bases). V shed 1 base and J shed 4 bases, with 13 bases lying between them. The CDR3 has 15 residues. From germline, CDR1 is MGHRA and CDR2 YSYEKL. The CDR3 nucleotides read TGCGCCAGCAGCCAAGCAGGGGTCTCTACCTATGGCTACACCTTC. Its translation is CASSQAGVSTYGYTF.

The DNA for the CDR3 is TGTGCCAGCAGTTTTGGGCTAGCGGGGTCTCTGTTCTTC. Amino acid sequence: CASSFGLAGSLFF. The genes are TRBV28 and TRBJ2-1, with TRBD2 matching over 9 bases. CDR3 length: 13 amino acids. The J segment lost 15 bases and the V segment lost 3 bases, leaving 9 bases of the junction unmatched. The germline V gene has CDR1 MDHEN and CDR2 SYDVKM.

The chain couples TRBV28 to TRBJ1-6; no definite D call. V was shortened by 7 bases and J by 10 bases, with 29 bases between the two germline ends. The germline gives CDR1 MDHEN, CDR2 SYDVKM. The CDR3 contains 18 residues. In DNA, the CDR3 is TGTGCCAGCACCCTAACTACCCCGGGGTTTGGGGTTAGGTCACCCCTCCACTTT. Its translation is CASTLTTPGFGVRSPLHF.

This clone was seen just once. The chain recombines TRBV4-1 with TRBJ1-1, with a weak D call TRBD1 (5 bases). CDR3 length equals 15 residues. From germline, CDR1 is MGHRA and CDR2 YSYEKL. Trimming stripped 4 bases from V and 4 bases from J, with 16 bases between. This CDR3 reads CASSPRLGAGTEAFF. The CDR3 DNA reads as TGCGCCAGCAGCCCAAGACTAGGGGCTGGCACTGAAGCTTTCTTT.

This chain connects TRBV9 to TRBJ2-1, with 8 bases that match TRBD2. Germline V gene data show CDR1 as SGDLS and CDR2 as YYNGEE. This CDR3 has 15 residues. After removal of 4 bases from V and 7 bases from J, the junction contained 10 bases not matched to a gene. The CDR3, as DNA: TGTGCCAGCAGCCCAGGGCTAGCGGGTTCAAATGAGCAGTTCTTC. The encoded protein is CASSPGLAGSNEQFF.

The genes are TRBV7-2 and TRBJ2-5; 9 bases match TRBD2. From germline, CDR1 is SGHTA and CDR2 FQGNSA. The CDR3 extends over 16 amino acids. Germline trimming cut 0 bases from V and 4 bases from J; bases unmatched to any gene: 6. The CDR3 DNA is TGTGCCAGCAGCTTAGCGCTGGCTAGCGGGGTAGAGACCCAGTACTTC. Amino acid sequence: CASSLALASGVETQYF.

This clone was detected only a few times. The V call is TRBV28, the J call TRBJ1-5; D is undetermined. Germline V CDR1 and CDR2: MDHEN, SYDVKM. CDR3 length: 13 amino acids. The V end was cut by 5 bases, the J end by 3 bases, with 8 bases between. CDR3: CASSLLLNQPQHF. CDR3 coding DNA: TGTGCCAGCAGTCTTCTCCTCAATCAGCCCCAGCATTTT. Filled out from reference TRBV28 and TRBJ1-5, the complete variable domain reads DVKVTQSSRYLVKRTGEKVFLECVQDMDHENMFWYRQDPGLGLRLIYFSYDVKMKEKGDIPEGYSVSREKKERFSLILESASTNQTSMYLCASSLLLNQPQHFGDGTRLSIL.

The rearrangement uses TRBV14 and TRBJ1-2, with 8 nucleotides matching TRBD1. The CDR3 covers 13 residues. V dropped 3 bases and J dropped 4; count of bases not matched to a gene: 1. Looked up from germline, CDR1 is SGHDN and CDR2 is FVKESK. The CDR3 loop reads CASSHRGLYGYTF. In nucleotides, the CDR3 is TGTGCCAGCAGCCACAGGGGGCTCTATGGCTACACCTTC.

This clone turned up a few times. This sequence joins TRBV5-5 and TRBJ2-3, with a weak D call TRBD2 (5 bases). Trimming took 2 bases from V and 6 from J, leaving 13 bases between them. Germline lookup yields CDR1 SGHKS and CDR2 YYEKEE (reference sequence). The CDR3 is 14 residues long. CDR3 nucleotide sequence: TGTGCCAGCAGCTTTAACTCCCGAGGGGATACGCAGTATTTT. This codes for CASSFNSRGDTQYF.

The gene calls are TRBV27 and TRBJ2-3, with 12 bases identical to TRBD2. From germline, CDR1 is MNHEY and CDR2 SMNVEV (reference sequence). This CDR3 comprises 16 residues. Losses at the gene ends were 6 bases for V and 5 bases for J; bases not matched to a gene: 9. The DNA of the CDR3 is TGTGCCAGCAGCCCTAGCGGGGGGGCGGTATTAGATACGCAGTATTTT. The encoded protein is CASSPSGGAVLDTQYF.

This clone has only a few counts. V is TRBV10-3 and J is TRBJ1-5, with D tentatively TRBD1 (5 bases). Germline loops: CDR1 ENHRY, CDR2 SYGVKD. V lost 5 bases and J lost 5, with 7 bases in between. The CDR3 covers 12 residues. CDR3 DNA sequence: TGTGCCATCAGTTCGGGGGATCAGCCCCAGCATTTT. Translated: CAISSGDQPQHF.

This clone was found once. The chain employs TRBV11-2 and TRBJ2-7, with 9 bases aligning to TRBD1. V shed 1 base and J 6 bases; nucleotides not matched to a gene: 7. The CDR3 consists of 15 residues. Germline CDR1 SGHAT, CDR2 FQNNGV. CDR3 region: CASSLVGTGKGEQYF. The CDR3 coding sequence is TGTGCCAGCAGCTTAGTAGGGACAGGGAAGGGCGAGCAGTACTTC.

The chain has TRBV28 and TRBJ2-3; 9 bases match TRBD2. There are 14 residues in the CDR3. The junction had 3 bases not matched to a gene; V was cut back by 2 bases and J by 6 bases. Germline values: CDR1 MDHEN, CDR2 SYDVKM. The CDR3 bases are TGTGCCAGCAGTTTAGCGGGGGGGCACGATACGCAGTATTTT. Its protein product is CASSLAGGHDTQYF. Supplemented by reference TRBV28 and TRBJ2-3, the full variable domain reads DVKVTQSSRYLVKRTGEKVFLECVQDMDHENMFWYRQDPGLGLRLIYFSYDVKMKEKGDIPEGYSVSREKKERFSLILESASTNQTSMYLCASSLAGGHDTQYFGPGTRLTVL.

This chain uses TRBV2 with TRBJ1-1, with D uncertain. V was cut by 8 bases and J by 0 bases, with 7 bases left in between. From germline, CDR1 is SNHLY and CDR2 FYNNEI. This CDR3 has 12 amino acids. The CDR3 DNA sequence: TGTGCCAGCGGAGTGGTGAACACTGAAGCTTTCTTT. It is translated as CASGVVNTEAFF.

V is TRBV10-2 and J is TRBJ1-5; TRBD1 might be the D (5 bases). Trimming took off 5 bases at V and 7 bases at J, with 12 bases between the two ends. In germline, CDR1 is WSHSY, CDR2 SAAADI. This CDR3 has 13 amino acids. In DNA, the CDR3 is TGCGCCAGCAGTTCAGGGTTCGGGCAGCCCCAGCATTTT. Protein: CASSSGFGQPQHF.

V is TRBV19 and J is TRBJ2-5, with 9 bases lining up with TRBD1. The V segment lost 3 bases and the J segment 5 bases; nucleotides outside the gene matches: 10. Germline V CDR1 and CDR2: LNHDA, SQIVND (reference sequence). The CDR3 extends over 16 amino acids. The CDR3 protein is CASSMSTGGVSETQYF. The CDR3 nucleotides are TGTGCCAGTAGTATGTCGACAGGGGGAGTGAGCGAGACCCAGTACTTC.

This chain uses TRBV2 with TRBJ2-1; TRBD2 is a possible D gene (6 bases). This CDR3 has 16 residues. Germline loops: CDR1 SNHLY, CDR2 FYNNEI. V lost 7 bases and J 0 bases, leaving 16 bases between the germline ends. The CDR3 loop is CASTGEAGSSYNEQFF. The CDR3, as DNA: TGTGCCAGCACTGGGGAGGCGGGCAGCTCCTACAATGAGCAGTTCTTC.

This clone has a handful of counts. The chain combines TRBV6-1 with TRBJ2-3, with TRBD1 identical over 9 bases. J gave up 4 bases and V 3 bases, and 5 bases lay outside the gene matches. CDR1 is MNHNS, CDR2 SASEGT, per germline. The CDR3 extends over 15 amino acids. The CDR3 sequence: CASSDGTGRPDTQYF. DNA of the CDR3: TGTGCCAGCAGTGACGGGACAGGGCGCCCAGATACGCAGTATTTT.

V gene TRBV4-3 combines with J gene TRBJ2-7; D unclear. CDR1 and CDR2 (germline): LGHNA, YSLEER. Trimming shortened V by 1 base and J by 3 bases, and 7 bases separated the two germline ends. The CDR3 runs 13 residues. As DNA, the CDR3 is TGCGCCAGCAGCCAAGTGCGAGGCTACGAGCAGTACTTC. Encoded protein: CASSQVRGYEQYF.